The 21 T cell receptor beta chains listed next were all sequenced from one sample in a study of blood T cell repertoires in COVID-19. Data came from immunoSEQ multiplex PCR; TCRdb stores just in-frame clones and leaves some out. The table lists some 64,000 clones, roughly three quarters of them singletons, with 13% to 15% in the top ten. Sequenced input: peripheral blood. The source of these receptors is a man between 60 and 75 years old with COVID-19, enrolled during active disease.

CDR3 protein: CASSQGVNAGANVLTF. CDR3 sequence (DNA): TGTGCCAGCTCACAGGGGGTAAATGCTGGGGCCAACGTCCTGACTTTC. V usage is TRBV18 and J usage is TRBJ2-6; D possibly corresponds to TRBD1 (6 bases). The V and J ends lost 4 bases and 2 bases respectively, with 12 bases between them. This CDR3 is 16 amino acids long. The germline CDR1 and CDR2 sequences are KGHSH and LQKENI. The complete variable domain, with remaining parts taken from reference TRBV18 and TRBJ2-6, reads NAGVMQNPRHLVRRRGQEARLRCSPMKGHSHVYWYRQLPEEGLKFMVYLQKENIIDESGMPKERFSAEFPKEGPSILRIQQVVRGDSAAYFCASSQGVNAGANVLTFGAGSRLTVL.

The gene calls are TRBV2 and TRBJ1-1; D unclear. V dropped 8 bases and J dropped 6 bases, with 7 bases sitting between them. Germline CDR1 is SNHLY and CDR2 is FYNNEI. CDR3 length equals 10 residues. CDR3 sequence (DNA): TGTGCCAGCTCTGCGGCTGAAGCTTTCTTT. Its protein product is CASSAAEAFF.

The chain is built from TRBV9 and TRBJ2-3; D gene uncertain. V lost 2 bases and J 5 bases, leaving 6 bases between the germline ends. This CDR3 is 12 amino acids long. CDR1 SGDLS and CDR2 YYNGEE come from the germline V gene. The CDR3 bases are TGTGCCAGCAGCGTCCTCGGAGATACGCAGTATTTT. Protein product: CASSVLGDTQYF.

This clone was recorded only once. The CDR3 DNA is TGTGCCAGCTCACTCCGGGGTCGCGGAACGGATACGCAGTATTTT. Its translation: CASSLRGRGTDTQYF. The chain joins TRBV18 to TRBJ2-3, with a weak D call TRBD2 (5 bases). This CDR3 spans 15 amino acids. Germline-derived CDR1 and CDR2 are KGHSH and LQKENI. Trimming shortened V by 4 bases and J by 6 bases, and 17 bases separated the two germline ends.

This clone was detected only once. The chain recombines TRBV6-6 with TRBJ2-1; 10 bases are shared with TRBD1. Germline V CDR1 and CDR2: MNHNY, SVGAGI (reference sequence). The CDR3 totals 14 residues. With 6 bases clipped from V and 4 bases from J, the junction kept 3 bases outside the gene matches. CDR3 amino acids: CASSRTGGYNEQFF. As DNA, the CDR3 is TGTGCCAGCAGCCGGACAGGGGGGTACAATGAGCAGTTCTTC.

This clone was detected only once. The CDR3 reads CATSEFPPSGQESYGYTF. The DNA of the CDR3 is TGTGCCACCAGTGAGTTTCCCCCCTCGGGACAGGAAAGCTATGGCTACACCTTC. The chain couples TRBV24-1 to TRBJ1-2; 8 bases are a match to TRBD1. The CDR3 is 18 residues long. Germline values: CDR1 KGHDR, CDR2 SFDVKD. V was clipped by 4 bases and J by 4 bases; unmatched bases: 16.

Here the CDR3 reads CASSPGGISTDTQYF. Here the CDR3 DNA reads TGTGCCAGCTCACCAGGCGGGATAAGCACAGATACGCAGTATTTT. The rearrangement links TRBV18 to TRBJ2-3; perhaps TRBD2 as D (6 bases). The CDR3 runs 15 residues. V lost 2 bases and J 0 bases, leaving 9 bases between the germline ends. Per the germline V gene, CDR1 is KGHSH and CDR2 is LQKENI.

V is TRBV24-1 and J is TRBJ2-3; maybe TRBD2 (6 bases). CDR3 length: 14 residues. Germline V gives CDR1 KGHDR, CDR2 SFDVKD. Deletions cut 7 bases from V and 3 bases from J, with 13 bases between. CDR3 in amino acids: CATSRGGGTDTQYF. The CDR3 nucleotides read TGTGCCACCAGCCGGGGAGGCGGGACAGATACGCAGTATTTT.

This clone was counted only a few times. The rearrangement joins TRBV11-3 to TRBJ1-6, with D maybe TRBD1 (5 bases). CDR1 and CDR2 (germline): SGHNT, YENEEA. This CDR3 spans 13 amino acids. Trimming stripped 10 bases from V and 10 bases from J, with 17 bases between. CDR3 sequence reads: CATQGVDGSPLHF. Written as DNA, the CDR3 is TGTGCCACCCAAGGGGTGGATGGGTCACCCCTCCACTTT.

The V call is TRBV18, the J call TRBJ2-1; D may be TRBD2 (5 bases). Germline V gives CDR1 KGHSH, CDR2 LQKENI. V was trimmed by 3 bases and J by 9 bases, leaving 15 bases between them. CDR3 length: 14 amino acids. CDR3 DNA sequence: TGTGCCAGCTCACCGCGGACTCTCCCCGGTGAGCAGTTCTTC. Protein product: CASSPRTLPGEQFF.

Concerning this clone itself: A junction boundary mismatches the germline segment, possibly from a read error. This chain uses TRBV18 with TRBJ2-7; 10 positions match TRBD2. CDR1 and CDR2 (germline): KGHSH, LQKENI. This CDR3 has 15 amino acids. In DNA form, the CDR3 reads TGTGCCAGCTCCCCACCAAGCGGGAGGGATGACGAGCAGTACTTC. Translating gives CASSPPSGRDDEQYF.

CDR3 protein: CASSPAAGELFF. The CDR3 DNA reads TGTGCCAGTAGTCCCGCGGCCGGGGAGCTGTTTTTT. V gene TRBV19 combines with J gene TRBJ2-2; D gene unclear. V was shortened by 5 bases and J by 6 bases, with 7 bases between the two germline ends. This CDR3 contains 12 residues. Germline V gene sequence: CDR1 LNHDA, CDR2 SQIVND (reference sequence). Complete variable domain (other parts from reference TRBV19 and TRBJ2-2): DGGITQSPKYLFRKEGQNVTLSCEQNLNHDAMYWYRQDPGQGLRLIYYSQIVNDFQKGDIAEGYSVSREKKESFPLTVTSAQKNPTAFYLCASSPAAGELFFGEGSRLTVL.

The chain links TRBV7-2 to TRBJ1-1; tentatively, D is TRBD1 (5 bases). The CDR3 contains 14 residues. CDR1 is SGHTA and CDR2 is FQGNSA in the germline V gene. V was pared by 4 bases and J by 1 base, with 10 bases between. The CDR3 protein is CASSSLQGNTEAFF. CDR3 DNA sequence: TGTGCCAGCAGCTCCCTGCAGGGGAACACTGAAGCTTTCTTT.

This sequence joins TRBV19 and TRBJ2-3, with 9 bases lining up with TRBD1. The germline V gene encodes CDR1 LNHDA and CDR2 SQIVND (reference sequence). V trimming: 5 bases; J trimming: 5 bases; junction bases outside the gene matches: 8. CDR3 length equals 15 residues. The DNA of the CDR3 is TGTGCCAGTAGTTCTACGGGACAGGGTTTAGATACGCAGTATTTT. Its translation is CASSSTGQGLDTQYF. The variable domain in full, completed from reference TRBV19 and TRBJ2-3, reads DGGITQSPKYLFRKEGQNVTLSCEQNLNHDAMYWYRQDPGQGLRLIYYSQIVNDFQKGDIAEGYSVSREKKESFPLTVTSAQKNPTAFYLCASSSTGQGLDTQYFGPGTRLTVL.

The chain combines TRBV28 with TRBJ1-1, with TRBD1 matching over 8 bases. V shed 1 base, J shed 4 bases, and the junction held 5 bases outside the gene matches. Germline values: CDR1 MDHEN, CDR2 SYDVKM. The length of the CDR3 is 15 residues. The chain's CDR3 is CASSLSGGAGTEAFF. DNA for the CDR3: TGTGCCAGCAGTTTATCAGGGGGCGCGGGCACTGAAGCTTTCTTT.

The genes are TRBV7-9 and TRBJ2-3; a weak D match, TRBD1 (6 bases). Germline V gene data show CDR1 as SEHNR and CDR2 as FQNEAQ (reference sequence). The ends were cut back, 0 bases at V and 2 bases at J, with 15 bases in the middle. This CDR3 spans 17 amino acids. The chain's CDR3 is CASSLARDTSFTDTQYF. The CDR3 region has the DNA TGTGCCAGCAGCTTAGCCCGGGACACTTCTTTCACAGATACGCAGTATTTT. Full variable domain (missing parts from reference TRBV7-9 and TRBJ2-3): DTGVSQNPRHKITKRGQNVTFRCDPISEHNRLYWYRQTLGQGPEFLTYFQNEAQLEKSRLLSDRFSAERPKGSFSTLEIQRTEQGDSAMYLCASSLARDTSFTDTQYFGPGTRLTVL.

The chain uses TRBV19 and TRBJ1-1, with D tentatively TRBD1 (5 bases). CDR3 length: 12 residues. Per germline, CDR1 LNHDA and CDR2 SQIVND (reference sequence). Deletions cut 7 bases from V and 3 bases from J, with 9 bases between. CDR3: CASKGPYTEAFF. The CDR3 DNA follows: TGTGCCAGTAAGGGGCCCTACACTGAAGCTTTCTTT.

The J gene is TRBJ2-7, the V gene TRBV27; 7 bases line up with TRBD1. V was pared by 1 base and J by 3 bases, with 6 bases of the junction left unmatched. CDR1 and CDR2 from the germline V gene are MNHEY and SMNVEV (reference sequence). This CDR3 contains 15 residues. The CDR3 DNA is TGTGCCAGCAGTTTATTCGGGGACAGTTTCTACGAGCAGTACTTC. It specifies CASSLFGDSFYEQYF.

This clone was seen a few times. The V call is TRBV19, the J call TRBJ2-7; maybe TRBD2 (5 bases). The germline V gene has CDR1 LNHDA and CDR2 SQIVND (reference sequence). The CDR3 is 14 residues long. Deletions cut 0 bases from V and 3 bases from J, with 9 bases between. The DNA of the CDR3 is TGTGCCAGTAGTATAGAAAGGGAGAACTACGAGCAGTACTTC. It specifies CASSIERENYEQYF.

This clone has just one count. CDR3 coding DNA: TGTGCCAGCAGCCCCGGACTTTATACGCAGTATTTT. Protein sequence: CASSPGLYTQYF. This chain joins TRBV11-3 and TRBJ2-3, with D maybe TRBD2 (5 bases). Germline lookup yields CDR1 SGHNT and CDR2 YENEEA. The germline V and J ends were trimmed by 5 bases and 7 bases, with 10 bases remaining between them. The length of the CDR3 is 12 residues.

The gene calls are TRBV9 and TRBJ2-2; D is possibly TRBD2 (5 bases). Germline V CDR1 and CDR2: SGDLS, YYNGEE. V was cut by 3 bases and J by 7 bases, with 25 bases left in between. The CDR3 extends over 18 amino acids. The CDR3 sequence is CASSAERAPTRTVGELFF. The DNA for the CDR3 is TGTGCCAGCAGCGCAGAACGCGCCCCTACTAGAACGGTCGGGGAGCTGTTTTTT.